This T cell receptor (beta chain) was observed in a study of neurological immune-mediated disorders. Each CDR3 protein gets one entry after TCRdb re-called the 5' RACE reads with MiXCR. The sample contains around 64,000 distinct CDR3 sequences, around 3% of which appear only once. Overall study findings and caveats: The repertoires of 18 of 34 multiple sclerosis patients were placed by phylogenetic grouping in a single related-CDR3 cluster, which may be a signature. HTLV-1-associated myelopathy had the most TCR clonal expansion, while multiple sclerosis had the least, a level that fell below healthy controls.

This clonotype was detected many times. Its target is unknown. Preparation of the unsorted libraries drew on 2 million PBMCs stored at -80 C. Per germline, CDR1 SGDLS and CDR2 YYNGEE. This CDR3 contains 16 residues. V lost 0 bases to trimming and J lost 0 bases, with 10 bases between them. The receptor was derived from a woman aged 45-59 years with multiple sclerosis. V gene TRBV9 combines with J gene TRBJ2-4; D is possibly TRBD2 (6 bases). The specimen was PBMCs. The chain's CDR3 is CASSVGGDVAKNIQYF. In nucleotides, the CDR3 is TGTGCCAGCAGCGTAGGCGGGGACGTAGCCAAAAACATTCAGTACTTC.